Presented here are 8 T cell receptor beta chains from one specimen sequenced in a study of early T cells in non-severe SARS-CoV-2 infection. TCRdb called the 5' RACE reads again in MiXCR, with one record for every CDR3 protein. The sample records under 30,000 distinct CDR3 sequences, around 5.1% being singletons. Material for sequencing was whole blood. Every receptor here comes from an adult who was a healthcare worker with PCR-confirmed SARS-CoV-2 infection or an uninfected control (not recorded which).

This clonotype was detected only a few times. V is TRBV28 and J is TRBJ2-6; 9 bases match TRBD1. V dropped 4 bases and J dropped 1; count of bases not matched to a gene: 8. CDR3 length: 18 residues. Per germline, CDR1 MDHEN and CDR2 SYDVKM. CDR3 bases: TGTGCCAGCAGTTCCCCCGGGACAGGGATTTCTGGGGCCAACGTCCTGACTTTC. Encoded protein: CASSSPGTGISGANVLTF.

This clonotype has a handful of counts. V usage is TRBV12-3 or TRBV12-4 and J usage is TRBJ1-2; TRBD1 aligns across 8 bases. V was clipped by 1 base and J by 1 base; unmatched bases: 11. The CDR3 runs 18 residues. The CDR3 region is CASSLVGLGDRGNYGYTF. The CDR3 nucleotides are TGTGCCAGCAGTTTAGTCGGGTTAGGCGACAGGGGTAACTATGGCTACACCTTC.

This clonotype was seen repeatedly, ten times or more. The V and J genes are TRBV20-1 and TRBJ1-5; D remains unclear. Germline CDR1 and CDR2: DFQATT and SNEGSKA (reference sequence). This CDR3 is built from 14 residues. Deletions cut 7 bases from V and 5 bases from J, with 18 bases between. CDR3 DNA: TGCAGTGTTTGGGCCCCTCCCGATGATCAGCCCCAGCATTTT. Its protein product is CSVWAPPDDQPQHF.

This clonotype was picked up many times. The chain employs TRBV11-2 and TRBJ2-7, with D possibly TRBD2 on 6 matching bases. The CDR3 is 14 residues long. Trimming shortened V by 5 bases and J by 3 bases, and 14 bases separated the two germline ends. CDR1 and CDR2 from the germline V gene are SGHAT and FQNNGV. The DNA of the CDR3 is TGTGCCAGCAGCCACGCCCGGCGGGGCTACGAGCAGTACTTC. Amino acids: CASSHARRGYEQYF.

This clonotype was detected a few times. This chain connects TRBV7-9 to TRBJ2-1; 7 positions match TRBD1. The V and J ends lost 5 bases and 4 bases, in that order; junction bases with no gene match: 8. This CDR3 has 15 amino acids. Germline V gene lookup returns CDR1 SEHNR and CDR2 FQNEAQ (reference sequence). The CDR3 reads CASSPTGAGYNEQFF. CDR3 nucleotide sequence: TGTGCCAGCAGCCCAACAGGGGCCGGTTACAATGAGCAGTTCTTC.

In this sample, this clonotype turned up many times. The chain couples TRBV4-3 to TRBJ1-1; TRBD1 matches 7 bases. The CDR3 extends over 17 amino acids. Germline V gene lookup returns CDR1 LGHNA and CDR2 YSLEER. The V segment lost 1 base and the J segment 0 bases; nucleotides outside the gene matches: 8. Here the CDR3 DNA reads TGCGCCAGCAGCCAAGGCGCTCCGGGACAGCTGAACACTGAAGCTTTCTTT. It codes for CASSQGAPGQLNTEAFF.

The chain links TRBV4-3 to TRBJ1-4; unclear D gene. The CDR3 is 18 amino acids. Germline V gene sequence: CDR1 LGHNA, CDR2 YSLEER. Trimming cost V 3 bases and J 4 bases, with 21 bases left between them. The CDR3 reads CASSQRSLGQVDNEKLFF. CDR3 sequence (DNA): TGCGCCAGCAGCCAGCGCTCACTGGGCCAGGTCGATAATGAAAAACTGTTTTTT.

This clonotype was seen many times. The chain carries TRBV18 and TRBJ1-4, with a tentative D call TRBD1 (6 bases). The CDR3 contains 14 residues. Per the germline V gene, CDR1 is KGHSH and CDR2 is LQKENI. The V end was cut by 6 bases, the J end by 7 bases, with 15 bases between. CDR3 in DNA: TGTGCCAGCTCTCCGACAGGATTCGGTGAAAAACTGTTTTTT. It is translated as CASSPTGFGEKLFF. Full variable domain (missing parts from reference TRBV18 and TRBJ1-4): NAGVMQNPRHLVRRRGQEARLRCSPMKGHSHVYWYRQLPEEGLKFMVYLQKENIIDESGMPKERFSAEFPKEGPSILRIQQVVRGDSAAYFCASSPTGFGEKLFFGSGTQLSVL.